The clone carrying this T cell receptor beta chain was seen a few times. Antigen unknown. This entry is derived from a study of T-cell reconstitution after alpha-beta-depleted transplantation in children. Preparation of the TCRbeta library was carried out with unique molecular identifiers. Each CDR3 protein is one row after TCRdb ran MiXCR on the PCR reads. The sample yields some 150,000 distinct CDR3 sequences, roughly 9% seen once. Germline V gene lookup returns CDR1 DFQATT and CDR2 SNEGSKA (reference sequence). The CDR3 is made up of 16 amino acids. V shed 0 bases and J 5 bases; nucleotides not matched to a gene: 4. Study-wide points: Fresh T-cell production supplied most of the T-cell counts and diversity seen one year after transplant. Where some patients showed high TCRbeta diversity at day 60, it came from recipient T cells and thymic progenitors that had survived. Two months or so post-transplant, alpha-beta T cells reportedly derived from several hundred expanded graft clones.

V is TRBV20-1 and J is TRBJ2-2; the match to TRBD2 covers 12 bases. Sequenced material: PBMCs, mostly from graft donor cells, taken 180 days after TCRalphabeta/CD19-depleted stem cell transplant. This receptor was identified in a female patient under 10 years old who had a stem cell transplant for congenital amegakaryocytic thrombocytopenia, so the T cells may come from the graft donor. In DNA form, the CDR3 reads TGCAGTGCTAGAGATGGACTAGCGGGGTATACCGGGGAGCTGTTTTTT. Protein product: CSARDGLAGYTGELFF.